This T cell receptor (beta chain) was sequenced in a study of blood T cell repertoires in COVID-19. Overall study context: Samples taken during acute and convalescent COVID-19 were collected in the United States, Italy and Spain. Nucleic acid was either cDNA or gDNA, and it came from T cells, B-cell-depleted T cells, or PBMCs.

This CDR3 spans 16 amino acids. The germline V gene encodes CDR1 SGHNT and CDR2 YYREEE (reference sequence). Source study methods: How many nucleated cells were present was estimated from reference gene primer amplification. Produced via immunoSEQ multiplex PCR; TCRdb's table is partial and in-frame only. V, J and clone size are those of that table, while D and trimming were read from the DNA. The table lists under 200,000 clones, around 83% of them singletons, with 10% to 15% in the top ten. Notes on this clone: Sequence at one end of the junction differs from germline and may be a read error.

This clonotype was sampled from a man aged 70-80 years who had recovered from COVID-19. The rearrangement links TRBV5-4 to TRBJ2-1; 9 bases are a match to TRBD2. The specimen was peripheral blood. CDR3 residues: CASRLGGASGNNEQFF. The CDR3 DNA reads as TGTGCCAGCAGGTTGGGCGGGGCTAGCGGGAACAATGAGCAGTTCTTC.